These 5 T cell receptor beta chains were all obtained from the same sample, sequenced in a study of tumor and adjacent non-tumor tissue in lung cancer. No cell sorting was done before RNA was extracted from the tissue. Three rounds of nested PCR, following a modified ARM-PCR protocol, produced the TCRbeta library. Via MiXCR, TCRdb re-called the multiplex PCR reads, giving one row per CDR3 protein. The sample includes 100,000 to 150,000 distinct CDR3 sequences, 66% of them seen just once. The source material was lung tumor tissue. The receptors originated from a man aged 30 to 39 with non-small cell lung cancer.

A remark on this clonotype: A much larger clone sits a single nucleotide away, making a read error possible. This sequence joins TRBV5-4 and TRBJ1-1; 9 bases line up with TRBD1. Germline lookup yields CDR1 SGHNT and CDR2 YYREEE (reference sequence). The CDR3 runs 15 residues. Losses at the gene ends were 4 bases for V and 5 bases for J; bases not matched to a gene: 9. CDR3 sequence (DNA): TGTGCCAGCAGCCCGGACGGACAGGGGTATACTGAAGCTTTCTTT. Translating it yields CASSPDGQGYTEAFF.

This clonotype was picked up many times. V and J are TRBV11-2 and TRBJ2-1; unclear D gene. V was shortened by 3 bases and J by 0 bases, with 6 bases between the two germline ends. The CDR3 length is 14 residues. Germline CDR1 SGHAT, CDR2 FQNNGV. The CDR3 spells CASSFASSYNEQFF. The CDR3 region has the DNA TGTGCCAGCAGCTTTGCTAGCTCCTACAATGAGCAGTTCTTC.

Comment on this clonotype: A read error may produce the germline difference seen at one junction end. The chain has TRBV11-3 and TRBJ2-7, with D hard to call. CDR3 length equals 15 residues. The germline V gene encodes CDR1 SGHNT and CDR2 YENEEA. The CDR3 sequence: CSSSPRGRSPYEQYF. The CDR3 coding sequence is TGTTCCAGCAGCCCGCGCGGCAGGAGCCCCTACGAGCAGTACTTC.

A note on this clonotype: An end of the junction differs from the germline gene, which may be a read error. V gene TRBV11-2 combines with J gene TRBJ2-7; D is unclear. The CDR3 loop spans 16 amino acids. Germline CDR1 reads SGHAT; CDR2 reads FQNNGV. CDR3 region: CASGLDIIVKLYEQYF. As DNA, the CDR3 is TGTGCCAGCGGCTTAGATATCATAGTTAAGCTCTACGAGCAGTACTTC.

This clonotype showed up many times. V gene TRBV20-1 combines with J gene TRBJ1-2; the D gene is possibly TRBD1 (6 bases). This CDR3 is built from 12 residues. Germline CDR1 reads DFQATT; CDR2 reads SNEGSKA (reference sequence). Trimming shortened V by 6 bases and J by 7 bases, and 15 bases separated the two germline ends. This CDR3 reads CSARRGWGGYTF. The CDR3 DNA reads as TGCAGTGCCCGCAGGGGATGGGGTGGCTACACCTTC.